This T cell receptor (beta chain) was recovered during a study of response to subunit inactivated influenza vaccine. Study-level points and caveats: The authors offered the suggestion that each seasonal influenza vaccination recruits few new T cells.

Each CDR3 protein gets one entry after TCRdb re-called the RT-PCR reads with MiXCR. Among roughly 700,000 distinct CDR3 sequences listed, approximately 13% were seen once. About this clonotype: Antigen: not known.

The source is a man between 45 and 60 years old who received an inactivated influenza vaccine. This sample comprised PBMCs from blood, obtained around 14 days before vaccination.

The CDR3 DNA follows: TGTGCCAGCAGCTTAGAGAGGGCTAGCGGGGGATATACGCAGTATTTT. It translates to CASSLERASGGYTQYF. The gene calls are TRBV7-2 and TRBJ2-3, with 10 nucleotides matching TRBD2. Per the germline V gene, CDR1 is SGHTA and CDR2 is FQGNSA. Germline trimming cut 1 base from V and 7 bases from J; bases unmatched to any gene: 8. The CDR3 length is 16 residues.